The 7 T cell receptor beta chains reported below all come from one sample, sequenced in a study of T cell responses to AZD1222 COVID-19 vaccine. Method: immunoSEQ multiplex PCR; TCRdb's copy keeps in-frame clones and lacks some. Seen here are more than 75,000 clones, around 89% observed once, and the top ten hold roughly 1.7%. Material: peripheral blood, obtained on day 0 of AZD1222 vaccination. These receptor sequences come from an adult in good health.

The V and J genes are TRBV29-1 and TRBJ1-2; D call uncertain. This CDR3 contains 8 residues. Trimming shortened V by 3 bases and J by 10 bases, and 3 bases separated the two germline ends. Germline loops: CDR1 SQVTM, CDR2 ANQGSEA. This CDR3 is CSVDPYTF. The DNA for the CDR3 is TGCAGCGTTGACCCCTACACCTTC.

The V gene is TRBV10-2, the J gene TRBJ2-3; 14 bases are a match to TRBD2. The junction had 6 bases not matched to a gene; V was cut back by 7 bases and J by 6 bases. The CDR3 length is 15 residues. CDR1 and CDR2 from the germline V gene are WSHSY and SAAADI. The chain's CDR3 is CASMGLAGAGDTQYF. In DNA form, the CDR3 reads TGCGCCAGCATGGGACTAGCGGGGGCCGGGGATACGCAGTATTTT.

The CDR3 spells CASSLMNQPQHF. The CDR3 DNA follows: TGTGCCAGCAGTCTCATGAATCAGCCCCAGCATTTT. The chain joins TRBV12-3 or TRBV12-4 to TRBJ1-5, with no clear D. The germline V and J ends were trimmed by 5 bases and 4 bases, with 6 bases remaining between them. This CDR3 is 12 amino acids long.

This clone was detected only once. V is TRBV7-9 and J is TRBJ2-2; TRBD1 is a possible D gene (6 bases). V was trimmed by 3 bases and J by 2 bases, leaving 13 bases between them. This CDR3 is 16 amino acids long. Germline V CDR1 and CDR2: SEHNR, FQNEAQ (reference sequence). DNA of the CDR3: TGTGCCAGCAGCTTTGGGGGCGCGGGTAACACCGGGGAGCTGTTTTTT. Translating gives CASSFGGAGNTGELFF.

The chain couples TRBV27 to TRBJ2-3; 8 nucleotides align to TRBD1. Losses at the gene ends were 6 bases for V and 5 bases for J; bases not matched to a gene: 7. The CDR3 has 14 residues. Germline values: CDR1 MNHEY, CDR2 SMNVEV (reference sequence). CDR3 DNA sequence: TGTGCCAGCAGGGACGCAGGGGGCAGAGATACGCAGTATTTT. The encoded protein is CASRDAGGRDTQYF.

The DNA for the CDR3 is TGTGCCAGGGGGACTTCCAGCTCCTACGAGCAGTACTTC. As protein: CARGTSSSYEQYF. V usage is TRBV19 and J usage is TRBJ2-7; tentatively, D is TRBD2 (6 bases). Looked up from germline, CDR1 is LNHDA and CDR2 is SQIVND (reference sequence). V dropped 9 bases and J dropped 0 bases, with 12 bases sitting between them. CDR3 length: 13 residues.

The chain carries TRBV3-1 (or the pseudogene TRBV3-2) and TRBJ2-7; tentatively, D is TRBD1 or TRBD2 (5 bases each). Trimming removed 5 bases at V and 2 bases at J, with 10 bases between. Germline CDR1 LGHDT, CDR2 YNNKEL (reference sequence). This CDR3 is 13 amino acids long. In DNA form, the CDR3 reads TGTGCCAGCAGCGGGACGGTCACCTACGAGCAGTACTTC. This gives the protein CASSGTVTYEQYF.